This T cell receptor (beta chain) originates from a study of blood T cell repertoires in COVID-19. Overall study context: Samples came from the United States, Italy and Spain, spanning acute and convalescent COVID-19. T cells, B-cell-depleted T cells, or PBMCs supplied cDNA or gDNA.

The CDR3 sequence is 15 residues long. Trimming took off 5 bases at V and 2 bases at J, with 15 bases between the two ends. Germline values: CDR1 LNHDA, CDR2 SQIVND (reference sequence). Source study methods: Amplified reference gene primers provided the basis for estimating nucleated cell counts. Only in-frame clones appear in the TCRdb table, and some are missing; sequencing was by immunoSEQ multiplex PCR. V, J and clone size are taken as reported in that table, and D and trimming were inferred from the DNA itself. This sample carries 150,000 to 170,000 clones, about 79% of them seen once, and the ten largest clones take about 29%. This clone was seen once.

Input material: peripheral blood. This rearrangement joins TRBV19 to TRBJ1-2, with TRBD1 as a possible D gene (6 bases). This clonotype was obtained from a woman aged 55-69 years with acute or convalescent COVID-19. In DNA form, the CDR3 reads TGTGCCAGTAGTCTCTACCCGACAGGAAACTATGGCTACACCTTC. Its protein is CASSLYPTGNYGYTF.